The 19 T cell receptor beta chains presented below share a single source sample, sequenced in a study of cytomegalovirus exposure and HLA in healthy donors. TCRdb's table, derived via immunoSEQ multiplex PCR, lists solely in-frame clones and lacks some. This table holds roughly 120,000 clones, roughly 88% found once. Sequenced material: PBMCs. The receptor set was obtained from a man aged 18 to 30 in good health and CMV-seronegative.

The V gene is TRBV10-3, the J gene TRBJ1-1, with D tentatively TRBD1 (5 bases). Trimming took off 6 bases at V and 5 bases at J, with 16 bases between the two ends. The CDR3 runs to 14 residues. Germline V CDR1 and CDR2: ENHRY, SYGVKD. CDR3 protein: CAISQEGARTEAFF. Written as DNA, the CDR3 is TGTGCCATCAGCCAAGAAGGGGCGAGGACTGAAGCTTTCTTT.

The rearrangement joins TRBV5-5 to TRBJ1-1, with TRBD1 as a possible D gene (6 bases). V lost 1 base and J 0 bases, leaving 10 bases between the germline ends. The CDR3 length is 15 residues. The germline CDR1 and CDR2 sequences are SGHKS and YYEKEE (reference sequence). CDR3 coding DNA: TGTGCCAGCAGCTTGACAGGGAAGATGAACACTGAAGCTTTCTTT. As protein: CASSLTGKMNTEAFF.

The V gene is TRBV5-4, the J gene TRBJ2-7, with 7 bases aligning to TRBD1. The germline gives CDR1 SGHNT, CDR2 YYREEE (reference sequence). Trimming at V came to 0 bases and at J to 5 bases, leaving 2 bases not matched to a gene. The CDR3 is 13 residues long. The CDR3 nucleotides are TGTGCCAGCAGCTTGGACAGGGGCCACGAGCAGTACTTC. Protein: CASSLDRGHEQYF.

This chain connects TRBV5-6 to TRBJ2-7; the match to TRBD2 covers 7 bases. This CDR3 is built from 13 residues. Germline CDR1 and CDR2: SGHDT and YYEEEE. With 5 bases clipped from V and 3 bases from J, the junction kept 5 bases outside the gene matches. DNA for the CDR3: TGTGCCAGCAGTTACAGGACTAGCTACGAGCAGTACTTC. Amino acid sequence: CASSYRTSYEQYF.

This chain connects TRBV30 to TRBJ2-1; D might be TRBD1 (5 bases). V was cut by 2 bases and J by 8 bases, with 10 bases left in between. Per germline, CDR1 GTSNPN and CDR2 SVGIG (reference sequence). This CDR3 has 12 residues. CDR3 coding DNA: TGTGCCTGGAGTCGGACATTCGATGAGCAGTTCTTC. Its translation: CAWSRTFDEQFF.

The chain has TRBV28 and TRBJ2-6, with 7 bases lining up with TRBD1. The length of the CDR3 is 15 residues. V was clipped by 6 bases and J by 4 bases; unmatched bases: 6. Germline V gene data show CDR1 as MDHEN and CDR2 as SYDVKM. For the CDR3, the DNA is TGTGCCAGCAGCCAGACAGGGTCCGGGGCCAACGTCCTGACTTTC. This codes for CASSQTGSGANVLTF.

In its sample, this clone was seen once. CDR3 nucleotides: TGTGCCTCGGGGCAGGGGGTGAGCAGCTACACCTTC. Amino acid sequence: CASGQGVSSYTF. The V call is TRBV6-5, the J call TRBJ1-2; TRBD1 matches 7 bases. Germline V gene data show CDR1 as MNHEY and CDR2 as SVGAGI. V was pared by 11 bases and J by 9 bases, with 12 bases of the junction left unmatched. The CDR3 spans 12 residues.

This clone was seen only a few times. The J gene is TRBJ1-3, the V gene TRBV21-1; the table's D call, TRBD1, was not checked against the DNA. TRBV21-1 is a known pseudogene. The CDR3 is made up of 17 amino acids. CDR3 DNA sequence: TGTGCCAGCAGCAAAGAACTGTGCAGGAAAGATGGAAACACCATATATTTT. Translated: CASSKELCRKDGNTIYF.

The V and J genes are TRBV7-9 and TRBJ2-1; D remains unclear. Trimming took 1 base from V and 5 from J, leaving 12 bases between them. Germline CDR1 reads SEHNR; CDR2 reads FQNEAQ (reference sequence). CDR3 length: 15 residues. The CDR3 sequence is CASSLVLKADNEQFF. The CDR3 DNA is TGTGCCAGCAGCTTAGTACTAAAGGCTGACAATGAGCAGTTCTTC.

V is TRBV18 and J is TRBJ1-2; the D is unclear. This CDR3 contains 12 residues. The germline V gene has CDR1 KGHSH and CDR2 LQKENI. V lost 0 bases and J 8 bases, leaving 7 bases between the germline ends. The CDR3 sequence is CASSPPGVGYTF. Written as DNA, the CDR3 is TGTGCCAGCTCACCACCGGGAGTCGGCTACACCTTC.

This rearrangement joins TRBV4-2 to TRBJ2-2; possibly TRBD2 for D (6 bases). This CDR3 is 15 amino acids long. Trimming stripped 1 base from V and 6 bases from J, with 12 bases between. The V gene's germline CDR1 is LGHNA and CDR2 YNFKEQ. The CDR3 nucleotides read TGTGCCAGCAGCCAAGCGGGGCGGGAACCCGGGGAGCTGTTTTTT. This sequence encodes CASSQAGREPGELFF.

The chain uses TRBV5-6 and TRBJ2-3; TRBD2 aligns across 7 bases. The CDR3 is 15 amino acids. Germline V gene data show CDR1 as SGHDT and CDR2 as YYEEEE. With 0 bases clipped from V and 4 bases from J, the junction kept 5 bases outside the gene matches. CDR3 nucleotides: TGTGCCAGCAGCTTGGATGTAGGGAGGGCAGATACGCAGTATTTT. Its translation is CASSLDVGRADTQYF.

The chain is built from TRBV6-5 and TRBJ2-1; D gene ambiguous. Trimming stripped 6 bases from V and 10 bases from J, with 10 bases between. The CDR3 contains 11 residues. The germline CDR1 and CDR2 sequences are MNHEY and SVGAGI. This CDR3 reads CASRRHSEQFF. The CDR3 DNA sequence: TGTGCCAGCAGAAGACACTCAGAGCAGTTCTTC.

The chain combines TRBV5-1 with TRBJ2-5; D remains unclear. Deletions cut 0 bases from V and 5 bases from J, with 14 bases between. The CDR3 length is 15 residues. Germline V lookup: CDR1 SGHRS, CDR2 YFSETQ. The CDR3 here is CASSLGRSLGETQYF. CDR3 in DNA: TGCGCCAGCAGCTTGGGTAGGTCTCTAGGTGAGACCCAGTACTTC.

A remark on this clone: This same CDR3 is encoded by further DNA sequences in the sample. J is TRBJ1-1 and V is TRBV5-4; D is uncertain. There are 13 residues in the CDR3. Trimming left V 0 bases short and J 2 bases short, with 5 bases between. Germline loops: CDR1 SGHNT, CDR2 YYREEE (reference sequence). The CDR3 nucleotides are TGTGCCAGCAGCTTGGATAGAAACACTGAAGCTTTCTTT. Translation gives CASSLDRNTEAFF.

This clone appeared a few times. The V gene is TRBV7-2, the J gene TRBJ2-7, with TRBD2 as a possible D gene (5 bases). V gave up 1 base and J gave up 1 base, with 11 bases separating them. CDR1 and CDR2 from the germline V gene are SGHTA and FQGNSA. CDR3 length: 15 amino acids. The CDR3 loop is CASSLGTSKSYEQYF. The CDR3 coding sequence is TGTGCCAGCAGCTTAGGGACTTCCAAATCCTACGAGCAGTACTTC.

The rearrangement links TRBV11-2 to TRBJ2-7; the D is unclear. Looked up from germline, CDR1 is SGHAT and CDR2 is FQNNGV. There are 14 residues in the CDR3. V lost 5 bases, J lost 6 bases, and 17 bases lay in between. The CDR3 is CASSPLKSFGEQYF. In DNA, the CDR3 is TGTGCCAGCAGCCCCCTCAAGAGTTTTGGCGAGCAGTACTTC.

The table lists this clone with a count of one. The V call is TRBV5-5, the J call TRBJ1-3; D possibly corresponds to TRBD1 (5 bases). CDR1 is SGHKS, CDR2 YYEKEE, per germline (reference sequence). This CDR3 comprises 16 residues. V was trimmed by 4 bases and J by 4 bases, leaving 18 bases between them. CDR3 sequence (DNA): TGTGCCAGCAGCCGAGAACCGGGGGGTGCAGGAAACACCATATATTTT. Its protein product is CASSREPGGAGNTIYF. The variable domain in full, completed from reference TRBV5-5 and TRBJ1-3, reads DAGVTQSPTHLIKTRGQQVTLRCSPISGHKSVSWYQQVLGQGPQFIFQYYEKEERGRGNFPDRFSARQFPNYSSELNVNALLLGDSALYLCASSREPGGAGNTIYFGEGSWLTVV.

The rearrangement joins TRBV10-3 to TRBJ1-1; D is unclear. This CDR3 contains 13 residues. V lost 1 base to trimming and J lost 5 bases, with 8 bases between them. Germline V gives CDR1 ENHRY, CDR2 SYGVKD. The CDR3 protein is CAISEFAGTEAFF. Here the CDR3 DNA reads TGTGCCATCAGTGAGTTCGCGGGGACTGAAGCTTTCTTT.